Below are 20 T cell receptor beta chains sequenced from a single sample in a study of T cells generated in artificial thymic organoids. These receptors lack a known antigen. TCRalpha and TCRbeta libraries were amplified separately by semi-nested PCR with TRAC or TRBC reverse primers. One entry per CDR3 protein results from TCRdb running MiXCR on the 5' RACE reads. The sample has fewer than 5,500 distinct CDR3 sequences; less than 30% are singletons. Human HSPCs were combined with MS5 stroma expressing human DLL1. Residual T cells were removed by FACS sorting CD34+CD3- progenitor cells before seeding the organoids. The specimen was naive CD8+ T cells grown in artificial thymic organoids from cord blood stem and progenitor cells. Subset: CD3+TCRalphabeta+CD8SP T cells; for blood, CD45RO-CCR7+ naive CD8+ T cells. All receptors come from a human donor who gave cord blood stem cells for thymic organoid culture, a cardiac surgery patient who gave postnatal thymus, or a blood donor (not recorded which).

By proportion, this clonotype is medium-sized (0.01 to 0.1%). The chain carries TRBV12-5 and TRBJ2-5; the D gene is possibly TRBD1 (5 bases). Germline CDR1 reads LGHNT; CDR2 reads FRNRAP. The CDR3 runs to 13 residues. Trimming pared 5 bases from V and 4 bases from J, leaving 11 bases between. CDR3 protein: CASGHTGRETQYF. CDR3 DNA sequence: TGTGCTAGTGGTCATACAGGAAGAGAGACCCAGTACTTC.

By frequency in the sample, this clonotype is medium-sized. The V call is TRBV5-4, the J call TRBJ1-4; D ambiguous. The CDR3 spans 13 residues. The V and J ends lost 3 bases and 8 bases respectively, with 11 bases between them. CDR1 is SGHNT and CDR2 is YYREEE in the germline V gene (reference sequence). The CDR3 DNA reads TGTGCCAGCAGCTCGGCCCCTTGGGAAAAACTGTTTTTT. Encoded protein: CASSSAPWEKLFF.

About this clonotype itself: Being one base from a much bigger clone, this may be a read error. DNA for the CDR3: TGTGCCAGCTGTCCACGACAGGGGCCCTGTTTGAACACTGAAGCTTTCTTT. Translating it yields CASCPRQGPCLNTEAFF. This chain connects TRBV6-6 to TRBJ1-1, with 8 nucleotides matching TRBD1. Germline-derived CDR1 and CDR2 are MNHNY and SVGAGI (reference sequence). V trimming: 8 bases; J trimming: 0 bases; junction bases outside the gene matches: 14. The CDR3 runs to 17 residues.

This clonotype was recorded at least ten times. The genes are TRBV6-6 and TRBJ1-2, with TRBD1 as a possible D gene (5 bases). Germline V gene lookup returns CDR1 MNHNY and CDR2 SVGAGI (reference sequence). This CDR3 is built from 13 residues. The V end was cut by 5 bases, the J end by 3 bases, with 10 bases between. The CDR3 coding sequence is TGTGCCAGCAGTCCCCAGGGATACTATGGCTACACCTTC. Protein product: CASSPQGYYGYTF.

This clonotype is judged medium-sized. The gene calls are TRBV7-9 and TRBJ2-6; D is unclear. V gave up 0 bases and J gave up 1 base, with 10 bases separating them. CDR1 and CDR2 (germline): SEHNR, FQNEAQ (reference sequence). This CDR3 comprises 17 residues. CDR3 DNA sequence: TGTGCCAGCAGCTTAGCTTACAGCTGTTCTGGGGCCAACGTCCTGACTTTC. It codes for CASSLAYSCSGANVLTF.

This clonotype was found a few times. V usage is TRBV19 and J usage is TRBJ2-2; D tentatively fits TRBD1 or TRBD2 (5 bases each). V shed 1 base and J shed 0 bases, with 15 bases lying between them. Germline CDR1 and CDR2: LNHDA and SQIVND (reference sequence). The CDR3 covers 18 residues. The CDR3 sequence: CASSIVRGRGSNTGELFF. The CDR3 coding sequence is TGTGCCAGTAGTATAGTTCGGGGCCGGGGCTCGAACACCGGGGAGCTGTTTTTT.

On this clonotype: A junction end diverges from the germline sequence, so it may reflect a read error. The V and J genes are TRBV12-3 or TRBV12-4 and TRBJ2-1; 14 nucleotides match TRBD2. CDR3 length: 15 amino acids. The CDR3 DNA is TGTGCCGGCAGTTCGAGACTAGCGGGGGGGGATGAGCAGTTCTTC. Its protein product is CAGSSRLAGGDEQFF.

This clonotype came up many times. This chain connects TRBV4-1 to TRBJ1-4; D gene ambiguous. The length of the CDR3 is 16 residues. From germline, CDR1 is MGHRA and CDR2 YSYEKL. V gave up 3 bases and J gave up 0 bases, with 11 bases separating them. In DNA, the CDR3 is TGCGCCAGCAGCCATGGGAACTGTGCAACTAATGAAAAACTGTTTTTT. Protein: CASSHGNCATNEKLFF.

This clonotype was seen only a few times. The chain recombines TRBV6-5 with TRBJ1-1; D call uncertain. Trimming removed 6 bases at V and 0 bases at J, with 11 bases between. The germline V gene has CDR1 MNHEY and CDR2 SVGAGI. The CDR3 consists of 14 residues. The CDR3 here is CASSSHGLNTEAFF. The CDR3, as DNA: TGTGCCAGCAGCTCCCATGGTCTGAACACTGAAGCTTTCTTT.

Judged by abundance, this clonotype is medium-sized. The chain couples TRBV12-3 or TRBV12-4 to TRBJ2-7, with TRBD1 matching 9 bases. The CDR3 spans 13 residues. V lost 6 bases, J lost 3 bases, and 3 bases stayed unmatched. CDR3 nucleotide sequence: TGTGCCAGCAGCCCGGGACAGGGCTACGAGCAGTACTTC. Its translation is CASSPGQGYEQYF.

By its share, this clonotype is medium-sized (0.01 to 0.1%). The chain recombines TRBV27 with TRBJ1-6, with D maybe TRBD1 (5 bases). The V end lost 1 base, the J end lost 2 bases, and 6 bases lay between the germline ends. CDR1 is MNHEY, CDR2 SMNVEV, per germline (reference sequence). The CDR3 has 15 residues. CDR3 DNA sequence: TGTGCCAGCAGTTTATGGGGGACCTATAATTCACCCCTCCACTTT. Encoded protein: CASSLWGTYNSPLHF.

By frequency in the sample, this clonotype is medium-sized. The V and J genes are TRBV7-9 and TRBJ2-7; D not resolved. V was cut by 2 bases and J by 5 bases, with 7 bases left in between. CDR3 length: 12 amino acids. The germline V gene encodes CDR1 SEHNR and CDR2 FQNEAQ (reference sequence). CDR3 sequence (DNA): TGTGCCAGCAGCTTACGACGCCACGAGCAGTACTTC. It is translated as CASSLRRHEQYF.

This clonotype was found a few times. V and J are TRBV4-1 and TRBJ2-1; the match to TRBD2 covers 9 bases. The germline gives CDR1 MGHRA, CDR2 YSYEKL. There are 18 residues in the CDR3. V lost 0 bases to trimming and J lost 0 bases; unmatched junction nucleotides: 6. CDR3 sequence reads: CASSQEGTSCRSYNEQFF. CDR3 bases: TGCGCCAGCAGCCAAGAAGGGACTAGCTGCCGCTCCTACAATGAGCAGTTCTTC.

By proportion, this clonotype is medium-sized. The V gene is TRBV7-6, the J gene TRBJ2-3; perhaps TRBD1 as D (6 bases). CDR3 size: 15 residues. The V gene's germline CDR1 is SGHVS and CDR2 FNYEAQ. V gave up 5 bases and J gave up 1 base, with 13 bases separating them. In nucleotides, the CDR3 is TGTGCCAGCAGCCGGCAACAGGGATGCACAGATACGCAGTATTTT. Its protein is CASSRQQGCTDTQYF.

The chain joins TRBV6-2 or TRBV6-3 to TRBJ1-6, with D unclear. The CDR3 spans 15 residues. The ends were cut back, 4 bases at V and 7 bases at J, with 14 bases in the middle. Per germline, CDR1 MNHEY and CDR2 SVGEGT. This CDR3 is CASSLYGEWNSPLHF. For the CDR3, the DNA is TGTGCCAGCAGTTTATACGGGGAGTGGAATTCACCCCTCCACTTT.

This clonotype is termed medium-sized. J is TRBJ1-1 and V is TRBV5-1; D unresolved. Trimming took off 1 base at V and 5 bases at J, with 15 bases between the two ends. The CDR3 length is 15 residues. Germline V gene data show CDR1 as SGHRS and CDR2 as YFSETQ. CDR3 DNA: TGCGCCAGCAGCTTGTTAGGAGGCATCTGGACTGAAGCTTTCTTT. Translation: CASSLLGGIWTEAFF.

Concerning this clonotype: Since a much larger clone is just one base distant, this may be a read error. This CDR3 fails to terminate in the conserved phenylalanine or tryptophan, so it likely reflects a read error. The chain combines TRBV5-1 with TRBJ1-2; 8 bases are shared with TRBD1. Trimming removed 4 bases from V and 0 bases from J; junction bases left unmatched: 5. The CDR3 loop spans 15 amino acids. Germline V gene sequence: CDR1 SGHRS, CDR2 YFSETQ. CDR3 residues: CASSPGQASNYGYTL. CDR3 DNA sequence: TGCGCCAGCAGCCCGGGACAGGCCTCTAACTATGGCTACACCCTC.

This clonotype is labeled medium-sized. This chain joins TRBV4-3 and TRBJ2-2, with D possibly TRBD2 on 6 matching bases. Germline CDR1 and CDR2: LGHNA and YSLEER. The ends were cut back, 4 bases at V and 1 base at J, with 10 bases in the middle. This CDR3 is built from 15 residues. CDR3 DNA sequence: TGCGCCAGCAGCCTAATCGGGAGGAACACCGGGGAGCTGTTTTTT. Its translation: CASSLIGRNTGELFF.

The DNA for the CDR3 is TGTGCTAGTGGTTTGGTACTTTGTCCCCGGAACACTGAAGCTTTCTTT. Its translation is CASGLVLCPRNTEAFF. This chain links TRBV12-5 with TRBJ1-1; no clear D gene. Germline V gene data show CDR1 as LGHNT and CDR2 as FRNRAP. The length of the CDR3 is 16 residues. V gave up 0 bases and J gave up 1 base, with 12 bases separating them.

The chain carries TRBV6-2 or TRBV6-3 and TRBJ1-4; the D is unclear. V shed 8 bases and J shed 7 bases, with 8 bases lying between them. Germline V gene lookup returns CDR1 MNHEY and CDR2 SVGEGT. The CDR3 has 11 amino acids. CDR3 sequence: CASGWSEKLFF. CDR3 DNA: TGTGCCAGCGGTTGGAGTGAAAAACTGTTTTTT.